The 20 T cell receptor beta chains below were found in one sample sequenced in a study of CD4+ T cells in melanoma. Using immunoSEQ multiplex PCR, the repertoire was profiled, and TCRdb retains in-frame clones only, with some absent. The sample carries about 140,000 clones, 85% to 95% recorded once. All receptors derive from a human donor with melanoma.

The chain carries TRBV14 and TRBJ1-1; the D gene is possibly TRBD1 (5 bases). The V and J ends lost 1 base and 11 bases respectively, with 11 bases between them. The V gene's germline CDR1 is SGHDN and CDR2 FVKESK. The CDR3 loop spans 12 amino acids. The CDR3 sequence: CASSQVIGGAFF. CDR3 sequence (DNA): TGTGCCAGCAGCCAAGTTATTGGGGGGGCTTTCTTT.

The J gene is TRBJ1-2, the V gene TRBV28, with D hard to call. This CDR3 is 12 amino acids long. Germline V gene lookup returns CDR1 MDHEN and CDR2 SYDVKM. V was shortened by 5 bases and J by 4 bases, with 8 bases between the two germline ends. CDR3 sequence reads: CASSRGSYGYTF. The CDR3 DNA is TGTGCCAGCAGTCGTGGGTCCTATGGCTACACCTTC.

The J gene is TRBJ2-5, the V gene TRBV7-6, with unresolved D. CDR3 length: 12 amino acids. CDR1 and CDR2 from the germline V gene are SGHVS and FNYEAQ. V was pared by 3 bases and J by 7 bases, with 9 bases between. CDR3 DNA: TGTGCCAGCAGCTTGACGGAGCGGACCCAGTACTTC. It yields the protein CASSLTERTQYF.

The rearrangement uses TRBV2 and TRBJ2-3; unclear D gene. The V end was cut by 6 bases, the J end by 2 bases, with 15 bases between. This CDR3 comprises 15 residues. The germline gives CDR1 SNHLY, CDR2 FYNNEI. For the CDR3, the DNA is TGTGCCAGCAGGGGTCAGCCAATTTTCACAGATACGCAGTATTTT. Its protein product is CASRGQPIFTDTQYF.

The chain combines TRBV18 with TRBJ1-5, with D maybe TRBD1 (5 bases). Germline V lookup: CDR1 KGHSH, CDR2 LQKENI. V lost 2 bases and J 0 bases, leaving 17 bases between the germline ends. The length of the CDR3 is 18 residues. The CDR3 nucleotides read TGTGCCAGCTCACCAGGCCTGGGGGGGAGTTATAGCAATCAGCCCCAGCATTTT. It yields the protein CASSPGLGGSYSNQPQHF.

The chain has TRBV5-1 and TRBJ1-1; 9 bases map to TRBD1. The trim removed 3 bases at V and 0 bases at J, leaving 6 bases unmatched. Per the germline V gene, CDR1 is SGHRS and CDR2 is YFSETQ. This CDR3 comprises 16 residues. The CDR3 protein is CASSWMGQGLNTEAFF. The CDR3 region has the DNA TGCGCCAGCAGCTGGATGGGACAGGGCCTGAACACTGAAGCTTTCTTT.

Turning to this clone: Additional DNA sequences in this sample encode the identical CDR3. The rearrangement links TRBV4-2 to TRBJ2-7; 9 bases map to TRBD2. Losses at the gene ends were 3 bases for V and 1 base for J; bases not matched to a gene: 7. CDR3 length: 16 residues. The germline gives CDR1 LGHNA, CDR2 YNFKEQ. The CDR3: CASSHEAGGASYEQYF. The CDR3 DNA is TGTGCCAGCAGCCATGAAGCGGGGGGCGCTTCCTACGAGCAGTACTTC.

The V gene is TRBV18, the J gene TRBJ1-1; TRBD1 agrees at 7 bases. CDR3 length equals 15 residues. CDR1 is KGHSH and CDR2 is LQKENI in the germline V gene. V shed 2 bases and J 0 bases; nucleotides not matched to a gene: 3. CDR3 DNA sequence: TGTGCCAGCTCACCAGGGACAGTTATGAACACTGAAGCTTTCTTT. This translates into CASSPGTVMNTEAFF.

This clone was detected only once. V usage is TRBV2 and J usage is TRBJ2-7; D call uncertain. V shed 5 bases and J shed 2 bases, with 13 bases lying between them. Germline V lookup: CDR1 SNHLY, CDR2 FYNNEI. The CDR3 contains 14 residues. CDR3 nucleotide sequence: TGTGCCAGCAGTCTTCGGTCCCAAGCCTACGAGCAGTACTTC. Its translation is CASSLRSQAYEQYF.

The chain employs TRBV25-1 and TRBJ2-5; 11 bases match TRBD1. The CDR3 runs to 16 residues. J lost 4 bases, V lost 0 bases, and 4 bases had no gene match. The germline V gene has CDR1 MGHDK and CDR2 SYGVNS. CDR3 amino acids: CASSEYGTGGRETQYF. CDR3 sequence (DNA): TGTGCCAGCAGTGAATATGGGACAGGGGGTAGAGAGACCCAGTACTTC.

This clone was picked up a small number of times. In DNA, the CDR3 is TGTGCCAGCAGCTTCGCTCCGGGACACCGAATTTACGAGCAGTACTTC. It specifies CASSFAPGHRIYEQYF. The rearrangement uses TRBV21-1 and TRBJ2-7; the D call in the table, TRBD1, was not verified against the DNA. TRBV21-1 is listed as a pseudogene. The CDR3 spans 16 residues.

V usage is TRBV30 and J usage is TRBJ2-3; 9 bases line up with TRBD2. J was trimmed by 7 bases and V by 2 bases; bases with no gene match: 7. From germline, CDR1 is GTSNPN and CDR2 SVGIG (reference sequence). This CDR3 contains 14 residues. In DNA, the CDR3 is TGTGCCTGGAGTAGGGCGGGGGGGGCAAATACGCAGTATTTT. Translation: CAWSRAGGANTQYF.

The CDR3: CASSLIVFNYGYTF. The CDR3 nucleotides read TGTGCCAGCAGTTTAATCGTCTTTAACTATGGCTACACCTTC. The V and J genes are TRBV27 and TRBJ1-2; D is unclear. Trimming took off 2 bases at V and 1 base at J, with 8 bases between the two ends. Germline values: CDR1 MNHEY, CDR2 SMNVEV (reference sequence). The CDR3 totals 14 residues.

The genes are TRBV18 and TRBJ2-4, with 8 bases lining up with TRBD2. Germline trimming cut 3 bases from V and 1 base from J; bases unmatched to any gene: 2. Germline values: CDR1 KGHSH, CDR2 LQKENI. CDR3 length: 15 residues. The chain's CDR3 is CASSPSSGAKNIQYF. Written as DNA, the CDR3 is TGTGCCAGCTCACCTTCTAGCGGGGCCAAAAACATTCAGTACTTC.

DNA for the CDR3: TGTGCCAGCAGCCCTGCCCCAGCCGAGGTCCCCAAAGCCCTAGCCAAAAACATTCAGTACTTC. As protein: CASSPAPAEVPKALAKNIQYF. The chain joins TRBV7-3 to TRBJ2-4; D unclear. In germline, CDR1 is SGHTA, CDR2 FQGTGA. The CDR3 loop spans 21 amino acids. V was clipped by 5 bases and J by 0 bases, with 29 bases between them.

V is TRBV19 and J is TRBJ1-1; D not certain. CDR1 and CDR2 from the germline V gene are LNHDA and SQIVND (reference sequence). Trimming removed 6 bases at V and 7 bases at J, with 12 bases between. The CDR3 sequence is 12 residues long. The CDR3 DNA sequence: TGTGCCAGTAGAAAGGAGGAGCGTGAAGCTTTCTTT. Its translation: CASRKEEREAFF.

The table lists this clone with a few counts. The V call is TRBV6-6, the J call TRBJ2-2, with D perhaps TRBD2 (5 bases). Trimming shortened V by 0 bases and J by 7 bases, and 15 bases separated the two germline ends. This CDR3 has 16 residues. In germline, CDR1 is MNHNY, CDR2 SVGAGI (reference sequence). The CDR3 spells CASSYSGYSRDGELFF. The CDR3, as DNA: TGTGCCAGCAGTTACTCGGGGTATAGCCGGGACGGGGAGCTGTTTTTT.

This clone was picked up one time. This chain connects TRBV30 to TRBJ1-4; D unclear. V was clipped by 3 bases and J by 5 bases, with 4 bases between them. Germline V gene data show CDR1 as GTSNPN and CDR2 as SVGIG (reference sequence). The CDR3 consists of 11 residues. The CDR3 is CAWSLNEKLFF. The CDR3 DNA follows: TGTGCCTGGAGCCTCAATGAAAAACTGTTTTTT. The entire variable domain, with the rest obtained from reference TRBV30 and TRBJ1-4, is as follows: SQTIHQWPATLVQPVGSPLSLECTVEGTSNPNLYWYRQAAGRGLQLLFYSVGIGQISSEVPQNLSASRPQDRQFILSSKKLLLSDSGFYLCAWSLNEKLFFGSGTQLSVL.

This sequence joins TRBV30 and TRBJ1-6; the match to TRBD1 covers 9 bases. Per germline, CDR1 GTSNPN and CDR2 SVGIG (reference sequence). The length of the CDR3 is 15 residues. The V segment lost 2 bases and the J segment 8 bases; nucleotides outside the gene matches: 7. This CDR3 is CAWSPLDRGDSPLHF. The DNA for the CDR3 is TGTGCCTGGAGTCCCCTAGACAGGGGGGATTCACCCCTCCACTTT. The whole variable domain, remainder taken from reference TRBV30 and TRBJ1-6, is SQTIHQWPATLVQPVGSPLSLECTVEGTSNPNLYWYRQAAGRGLQLLFYSVGIGQISSEVPQNLSASRPQDRQFILSSKKLLLSDSGFYLCAWSPLDRGDSPLHFGNGTRLTVT.

The chain carries TRBV27 and TRBJ2-1; TRBD2 is a possible D gene (5 bases). The V end lost 2 bases, the J end lost 10 bases, and 12 bases lay between the germline ends. The CDR3 length is 13 residues. Germline V CDR1 and CDR2: MNHEY, SMNVEV (reference sequence). This CDR3 is CASSLQLGSEQFF. CDR3 sequence (DNA): TGTGCCAGCAGTTTACAATTGGGGAGCGAGCAGTTCTTC.